The present T cell receptor (beta chain) was sequenced within a study of OX40 agonist ivuxolimab in advanced cancers. Study at large: Ivuxolimab is an agonistic anti-OX40 (CD134) antibody, and patients were treated with it. The study reported partial responses in three patients: one hepatocellular carcinoma, two cutaneous melanoma.

Profiled with immunoSEQ multiplex PCR; TCRdb holds only in-frame clones, not every one. Of roughly 97,000 clones detected, around 90% appear once; the ten largest clones hold under 0.8%. The sequencing used CD4+ or CD8+ T cells sorted from blood, collected in a trial of the OX40 agonist ivuxolimab. The receptor's source is an adult with an advanced solid tumor such as melanoma, head and neck, liver or kidney cancer.

In DNA form, the CDR3 reads TGTGCCAGCAGTTCTACCGGCAGGTCCTACGAGCAGTACTTC. The encoded protein is CASSSTGRSYEQYF. This chain links TRBV28 with TRBJ2-7; D is ambiguous. CDR1 is MDHEN and CDR2 is SYDVKM in the germline V gene. The CDR3 runs to 14 residues. Trimming took 4 bases from V and 1 from J, leaving 11 bases between them.